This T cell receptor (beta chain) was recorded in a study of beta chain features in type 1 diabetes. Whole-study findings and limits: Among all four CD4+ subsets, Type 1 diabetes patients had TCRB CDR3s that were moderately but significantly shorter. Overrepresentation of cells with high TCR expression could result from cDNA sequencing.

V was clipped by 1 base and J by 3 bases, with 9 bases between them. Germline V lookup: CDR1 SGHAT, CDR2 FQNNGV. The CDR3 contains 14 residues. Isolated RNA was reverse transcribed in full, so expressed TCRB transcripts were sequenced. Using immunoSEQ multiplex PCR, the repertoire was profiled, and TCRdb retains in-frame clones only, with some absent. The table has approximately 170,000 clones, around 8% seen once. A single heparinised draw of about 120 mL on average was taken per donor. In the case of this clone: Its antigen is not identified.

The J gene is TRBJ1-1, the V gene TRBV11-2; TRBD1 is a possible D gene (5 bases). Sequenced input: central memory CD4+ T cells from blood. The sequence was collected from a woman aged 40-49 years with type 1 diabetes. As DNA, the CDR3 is TGTGCCAGCAGCTTAGTGGGGGGGGACACTGAAGCTTTCTTT. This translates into CASSLVGGDTEAFF.